The 19 T cell receptor beta chains below all came from one sample that was sequenced in a study of CD8 T cells in ankylosing spondylitis. General observations from the study: A TCR beta motif made of several highly homologous variants seemed typical of ankylosing spondylitis blood.

TCRdb re-called the 5' RACE reads through MiXCR, storing one row per CDR3 protein. This sample has roughly 440,000 distinct CDR3 sequences, with roughly 15% found just once. Antigens of these TCRs are unknown. Sequenced: blood, either unsorted or a sorted T cell fraction (not recorded which). The source is a male donor with ankylosing spondylitis.

The V and J genes are TRBV7-2 and TRBJ2-1; D gene unclear. Trimming stripped 1 base from V and 0 bases from J, with 4 bases between. Germline loops: CDR1 SGHTA, CDR2 FQGNSA. CDR3 length: 14 residues. CDR3 region: CASSLVRSYNEQFF. The CDR3 DNA sequence: TGTGCCAGCAGCTTAGTTCGCTCCTACAATGAGCAGTTCTTC.

This clonotype was counted ten times or more. This chain joins TRBV24-1 and TRBJ2-5; D might be TRBD1 (5 bases). The V gene lost 5 bases and the J gene lost 5 bases, with 11 bases spanning the gap. CDR3 length: 13 residues. Germline V gene data show CDR1 as KGHDR and CDR2 as SFDVKD. CDR3 nucleotides: TGTGCCACCAGTGGCGCAGGGCTGGAGACCCAGTACTTC. It encodes CATSGAGLETQYF.

A few counts support this clonotype. The genes are TRBV5-1 and TRBJ2-1; TRBD2 matches 7 bases. The CDR3 spans 15 residues. The V and J ends lost 7 bases and 9 bases, in that order; junction bases with no gene match: 16. Germline loops: CDR1 SGHRS, CDR2 YFSETQ. CDR3 protein: CASAWVYPPGGEQFF. DNA for the CDR3: TGCGCCAGCGCGTGGGTCTACCCCCCGGGGGGTGAGCAGTTCTTC.

The chain carries TRBV7-7 and TRBJ2-5, with TRBD1 matching 9 bases. This CDR3 contains 16 residues. Germline CDR1 is SSHAT and CDR2 is FNYEAQ (reference sequence). Trimming at V came to 0 bases and at J to 2 bases, leaving 4 bases not matched to a gene. CDR3 nucleotides: TGTGCCAGCAGCTTAGCCGGGACAGGGCCGCAAGAGACCCAGTACTTC. This gives the protein CASSLAGTGPQETQYF.

This chain joins TRBV7-7 and TRBJ2-3; D is unresolved. V was trimmed by 5 bases and J by 0 bases, leaving 9 bases between them. Germline V lookup: CDR1 SSHAT, CDR2 FNYEAQ (reference sequence). This CDR3 has 14 amino acids. The CDR3 DNA sequence: TGTGCCAGCAGCCCGACTGAAAGCACAGATACGCAGTATTTT. Protein: CASSPTESTDTQYF. The full variable domain, in which reference TRBV7-7 and TRBJ2-3 provide the parts outside the CDR3, is GAGVSQSPRYKVTKRGQDVTLRCDPISSHATLYWYQQALGQGPEFLTYFNYEAQPDKSGLPSDRFSAERPEGSISTLTIQRTEQRDSAMYRCASSPTESTDTQYFGPGTRLTVL.

The CDR3 here is CSARVGQGVYGYTF. The DNA for the CDR3 is TGCAGTGCTAGAGTGGGACAGGGGGTCTATGGCTACACCTTC. V is TRBV20-1 and J is TRBJ1-2, with 11 bases identical to TRBD1. This CDR3 is 14 amino acids long. Germline CDR1 DFQATT, CDR2 SNEGSKA (reference sequence). J was trimmed by 4 bases and V by 1 base; bases with no gene match: 2.

The J gene is TRBJ2-3, the V gene TRBV5-1; 7 bases agree with TRBD1. The CDR3 has 14 amino acids. The germline gives CDR1 SGHRS, CDR2 YFSETQ. Germline trimming cut 4 bases from V and 3 bases from J; bases unmatched to any gene: 5. CDR3 sequence (DNA): TGCGCCAGCAGCACGACAGGGACGACAGATACGCAGTATTTT. Residues: CASSTTGTTDTQYF.

The rearrangement uses TRBV11-2 and TRBJ2-1, with 7 nucleotides matching TRBD2. J lost 8 bases, V lost 1 base, and 8 bases had no gene match. CDR3 size: 15 residues. Germline CDR1 is SGHAT and CDR2 is FQNNGV. The CDR3 DNA sequence: TGTGCCAGCAGCTTAGGGGGAAGCGGGGTCGATGAGCAGTTCTTC. It yields the protein CASSLGGSGVDEQFF.

This clonotype was observed a few times. The chain links TRBV20-1 to TRBJ2-3; 9 bases line up with TRBD2. The trim removed 0 bases at V and 5 bases at J, leaving 12 bases unmatched. Per the germline V gene, CDR1 is DFQATT and CDR2 is SNEGSKA (reference sequence). The CDR3 sequence is 17 residues long. CDR3 region: CSARDARGGGARDTQYF. The CDR3 nucleotides are TGCAGTGCTAGAGATGCCCGGGGCGGGGGGGCCCGAGATACGCAGTATTTT.

The rearrangement joins TRBV7-2 to TRBJ1-3, with TRBD1 as a possible D gene (6 bases). Trimming shortened V by 3 bases and J by 1 base, and 10 bases separated the two germline ends. CDR3 length: 15 residues. CDR1 SGHTA and CDR2 FQGNSA come from the germline V gene. The CDR3 reads CASSFKGTSGNTIYF. CDR3 DNA sequence: TGTGCCAGCAGCTTCAAGGGGACATCTGGAAACACCATATATTTT.

The J gene is TRBJ2-1, the V gene TRBV6-1, with a possible D match to TRBD2 (6 bases). V gave up 7 bases and J gave up 6 bases, with 16 bases separating them. From germline, CDR1 is MNHNS and CDR2 SASEGT. The CDR3 extends over 14 amino acids. The CDR3, as DNA: TGTGCCAGCATAGCTTCCGCGGGGTCCAATGAGCAGTTCTTC. Encoded protein: CASIASAGSNEQFF.

This clonotype was picked up a small number of times. The J gene is TRBJ1-1, the V gene TRBV3-1, with TRBD1 as a possible D gene (6 bases). V was cut by 6 bases and J by 7 bases, with 9 bases left in between. CDR1 is LGHDT, CDR2 YNNKEL, per germline (reference sequence). The length of the CDR3 is 11 residues. CDR3 DNA sequence: TGTGCCAGCAGATCGACAGGTGAAGCTTTCTTT. Encoded protein: CASRSTGEAFF. Complete variable domain (other parts from reference TRBV3-1 and TRBJ1-1): DTAVSQTPKYLVTQMGNDKSIKCEQNLGHDTMYWYKQDSKKFLKIMFSYNNKELIINETVPNRFSPKSPDKAHLNLHINSLELGDSAVYFCASRSTGEAFFGQGTRLTVV.

V and J are TRBV15 and TRBJ2-5; weak D call: TRBD2 (5 bases). Looked up from germline, CDR1 is LNHNV and CDR2 is YYDKDF (reference sequence). V dropped 1 base and J dropped 5 bases, with 14 bases sitting between them. There are 15 residues in the CDR3. In nucleotides, the CDR3 is TGTGCCACCAGCAGAGGAGGGAAGCCTGATGAGACCCAGTACTTC. Translated: CATSRGGKPDETQYF.

The rearrangement links TRBV20-1 to TRBJ2-5; 8 bases are shared with TRBD2. The junction had 4 bases not matched to a gene; V was cut back by 2 bases and J by 2 bases. CDR3 length: 14 amino acids. Germline loops: CDR1 DFQATT, CDR2 SNEGSKA (reference sequence). CDR3 nucleotides: TGCAGTGCTAGATTAGCGGGGAGGCAAGAGACCCAGTACTTC. Translated: CSARLAGRQETQYF.

The chain uses TRBV11-2 and TRBJ2-1, with TRBD2 identical over 10 bases. This CDR3 comprises 15 residues. CDR1 and CDR2 from the germline V gene are SGHAT and FQNNGV. V was clipped by 1 base and J by 7 bases; unmatched bases: 4. The CDR3 DNA is TGTGCCAGCAGCTTAGTTAGCGGGGGGATTAATGAGCAGTTCTTC. It translates to CASSLVSGGINEQFF. Using reference TRBV11-2 and TRBJ2-1 for the parts outside the CDR3, the full variable domain is EAGVAQSPRYKIIEKRQSVAFWCNPISGHATLYWYQQILGQGPKLLIQFQNNGVVDDSQLPKDRFSAERLKGVDSTLKIQPAKLEDSAVYLCASSLVSGGINEQFFGPGTRLTVL.

The V and J genes are TRBV20-1 and TRBJ2-7, with D perhaps TRBD1 (6 bases). Germline V gene lookup returns CDR1 DFQATT and CDR2 SNEGSKA (reference sequence). With 2 bases removed from V and 0 bases from J, the gap between germline ends came to 17 bases. The CDR3 is made up of 16 amino acids. CDR3 in DNA: TGCAGTGCTAGACCCTCCAGGGGCTATAGCTCCTACGAGCAGTACTTC. Translating it yields CSARPSRGYSSYEQYF.

The chain combines TRBV7-2 with TRBJ2-5; 8 bases line up with TRBD2. The CDR3 covers 15 residues. J was trimmed by 5 bases and V by 6 bases; bases with no gene match: 11. Per germline, CDR1 SGHTA and CDR2 FQGNSA. CDR3 nucleotides: TGTGCCAGCAGTCAATCTGGGACTAGAGTCGAGACCCAGTACTTC. This codes for CASSQSGTRVETQYF.

The V and J genes are TRBV3-1 and TRBJ2-7, with 7 bases aligning to TRBD2. Germline V CDR1 and CDR2: LGHDT, YNNKEL (reference sequence). The CDR3 has 14 amino acids. J gave up 2 bases and V 6 bases, and 7 bases lay outside the gene matches. The CDR3 sequence: CASSRKRGPYEQYF. CDR3 nucleotide sequence: TGTGCCAGCAGTCGTAAGCGGGGACCCTACGAGCAGTACTTC.

On this clonotype itself: Relative to the germline gene, one junction end is altered; a read error may explain this. This chain joins TRBV12-3 or TRBV12-4 and TRBJ1-5; the D gene is possibly TRBD1 (5 bases). The CDR3 sequence is 19 residues long. This CDR3 reads CTSSLAPPGPEGSNQPQHF. In DNA, the CDR3 is TGTACCAGCAGTTTAGCCCCCCCGGGTCCCGAGGGGAGCAATCAGCCCCAGCATTTT.